The rows below give T cell receptor beta chains drawn from one sample of a study of identical twins. TCRdb re-called the 5' RACE reads with MiXCR, one entry per CDR3 protein. Among 400,000 to 550,000 distinct CDR3 sequences, 24% were seen once, and the ten largest hold just under 3%. These sequences were also reported in another study, on T cells expressing NK-cell markers.

What was sequenced was CD4+ T cells sorted from blood. The receptors originated from a woman aged 18-29 years in good health. The CDR3 runs from the conserved cysteine through the conserved F or W. D genes are given only for firm matches. Clone size, where shown, is once, few, many, or a class for clones that have expanded.

>.|TRBV7-6|.|TRBJ1-2
CASSLGTEANYGYTF
TGTGCCAGCAGCTTAGGGACGGAAGCTAACTATGGCTACACCTTC
>TRBD1|TRBV6-1|many|TRBJ1-1
CASSRDRRAGTEAFF
TGTGCCAGCAGTCGGGACAGGCGGGCAGGTACTGAAGCTTTCTTT
>.|TRBV12-3/TRBV12-4|many|TRBJ1-2
CASSSPTHQPYTF
TGTGCCAGCAGTTCCCCAACCCATCAACCCTACACCTTC
>.|TRBV12-3/TRBV12-4|.|TRBJ1-5
CASRSEGPQHF
TGTGCCAGCAGGAGTGAGGGGCCCCAGCATTTT
>TRBD2|TRBV7-9|few|TRBJ2-7
CASSLASGASYEQYF
TGTGCCAGCAGCTTAGCTAGCGGGGCCTCCTACGAGCAGTACTTC
>TRBD2|TRBV20-1|few|TRBJ2-7
CSASDLGGLAGYEQYF
TGCAGTGCTAGTGACCTGGGGGGACTAGCGGGCTACGAGCAGTACTTC
>.|TRBV9|.|TRBJ2-7
CASSVGPTGILYEQYF
TGTGCCAGCAGCGTAGGCCCCACAGGGATCTTATACGAGCAGTACTTC
>.|TRBV29-1|.|TRBJ2-3
CSVKGDTQYF
TGCAGCGTGAAAGGAGATACGCAGTATTTT
>.|TRBV18|.|TRBJ2-1
CATRQSVSSYNEQFF
TGTGCCACCCGTCAATCGGTGAGCTCCTACAATGAGCAGTTCTTC
>.|TRBV12-3/TRBV12-4|few|TRBJ1-2
CASSWAIGNYGYTF
TGTGCCAGCAGTTGGGCCATAGGGAACTATGGCTACACCTTC
>TRBD2|TRBV30|few|TRBJ2-7
CAWSGGGAGFWEEQYF
TGTGCCTGGAGTGGGGGGGGAGCGGGTTTTTGGGAGGAGCAGTACTTC